These T cell receptor beta chains were read from a single sample in a study of OX40 agonist ivuxolimab in advanced cancers. The repertoire was sequenced with immunoSEQ multiplex PCR; TCRdb's copy has only in-frame clones and lacks some. The sample shows 50,000 or so clones, 65% to 85% of them seen only once. Sequences were derived from CD4+ or CD8+ T cells sorted from blood, sampled in a trial of the OX40 agonist ivuxolimab. The receptors were sampled from an adult with an advanced solid tumor such as melanoma, head and neck, liver or kidney cancer. Both conserved end residues are part of each CDR3. The D gene is left open where the match is weak. Part of the rows lack a size; the others show once, few, many or a class for expanded clones.

clone size: once; J gene: TRBJ2-2; V gene: TRBV7-6; D gene: NA; CDR3 DNA: TGTGCCAGCAGCCAAGACCGGGGGCTGGCGAACACCGGGGAGCTGTTTTTT; CDR3 protein: CASSQDRGLANTGELFF
clone size: NA; J gene: TRBJ2-1; V gene: TRBV7-2; D gene: NA; CDR3 DNA: TGTGCCAGCAGCTTTGACAGGAGCAATGAGCAGTTCTTC; CDR3 protein: CASSFDRSNEQFF
clone size: NA; J gene: TRBJ2-3; V gene: TRBV7-6; D gene: TRBD2; CDR3 DNA: TGTGCCAGCAGCTTAGGGGGGGGGAGTAGCGGGGGCACAGATACGCAGTATTTT; CDR3 protein: CASSLGGGSSGGTDTQYF
clone size: NA; J gene: TRBJ1-2; V gene: TRBV19; D gene: NA; CDR3 DNA: TGTGCCAGTAGTATGAGTCTGAACTATGGCTACACCTTC; CDR3 protein: CASSMSLNYGYTF
clone size: NA; J gene: TRBJ1-6; V gene: TRBV10-2; D gene: NA; CDR3 DNA: TGCGCCAGCAGTGAGGGAGACAATTCACCCCTCCACTTT; CDR3 protein: CASSEGDNSPLHF
clone size: NA; J gene: TRBJ2-3; V gene: TRBV2; D gene: TRBD2; CDR3 DNA: TGTGCCAGCACCCCGGGACTAGCAACAGATACGCAGTATTTT; CDR3 protein: CASTPGLATDTQYF
clone size: NA; J gene: TRBJ2-3; V gene: TRBV5-1; D gene: NA; CDR3 DNA: TGCGCCAGCAGCTTGGAAGGCGGAGTGAGCACAGATACGCAGTATTTT; CDR3 protein: CASSLEGGVSTDTQYF
clone size: NA; J gene: TRBJ2-1; V gene: TRBV2; D gene: NA; CDR3 DNA: TGTGCCAGCAGTGAAGGGGGGCTCCTGCGTTACAATGAGCAGTTCTTC; CDR3 protein: CASSEGGLLRYNEQFF
clone size: NA; J gene: TRBJ1-2; V gene: TRBV11-2; D gene: NA; CDR3 DNA: TGTGCCAGCCCCCCGGGGTCATATGGCTACACCTTC; CDR3 protein: CASPPGSYGYTF
clone size: NA; J gene: TRBJ2-5; V gene: TRBV11-1; D gene: NA; CDR3 DNA: TGTGCCAGCAGCACCAGACAGGCAGGACAAGAGACCCAGTACTTC; CDR3 protein: CASSTRQAGQETQYF
clone size: NA; J gene: TRBJ2-1; V gene: TRBV18; D gene: TRBD1; CDR3 DNA: TGTGCCAGCTCACCTTTCTCAGGGGGTAGGGATGACAATGAGCAGTTCTTC; CDR3 protein: CASSPFSGGRDDNEQFF
clone size: NA; J gene: TRBJ2-1; V gene: TRBV4-1; D gene: NA; CDR3 DNA: TGCGCCAGCGGTGCCTACAATGAGCAGTTCTTC; CDR3 protein: CASGAYNEQFF
clone size: NA; J gene: TRBJ2-7; V gene: TRBV27; D gene: TRBD2; CDR3 DNA: TGTGCCAGCAAGGTAGGGACTAGCGGGACCGAGCAGTACTTC; CDR3 protein: CASKVGTSGTEQYF
clone size: NA; J gene: TRBJ2-7; V gene: TRBV7-9; D gene: NA; CDR3 DNA: TGTGCCAGCAGCCCTCCCCTGGGTCGACCCTACGAGCAGTACTTC; CDR3 protein: CASSPPLGRPYEQYF
clone size: NA; J gene: TRBJ1-5; V gene: TRBV2; D gene: NA; CDR3 DNA: TGTGCCAGCAGTGAAGCTGGGGTCTATCAGCCCCAGCATTTT; CDR3 protein: CASSEAGVYQPQHF
clone size: NA; J gene: TRBJ1-1; V gene: TRBV20-1; D gene: NA; CDR3 DNA: TGCAGTGCTCTGAGTCAGGAGGAAGCTTTCTTT; CDR3 protein: CSALSQEEAFF
clone size: NA; J gene: TRBJ1-2; V gene: TRBV7-8; D gene: NA; CDR3 DNA: TGTGCCAGCAGCTTAGTATATATTGGGCGGAATGTCTATGGCTACACCTTC; CDR3 protein: CASSLVYIGRNVYGYTF
clone size: NA; J gene: TRBJ1-3; V gene: TRBV2; D gene: NA; CDR3 DNA: TGTGCCAGCAATTTGCAGGGTATCTCTTTGGGAAACACCATATATTTT; CDR3 protein: CASNLQGISLGNTIYF
clone size: NA; J gene: TRBJ1-4; V gene: TRBV19; D gene: TRBD1; CDR3 DNA: TGTGCCAGTAGTAGCGGCGACAGGGAGAATGAAAAACTGTTTTTT; CDR3 protein: CASSSGDRENEKLFF
clone size: NA; J gene: TRBJ2-5; V gene: TRBV5-1; D gene: NA; CDR3 DNA: TGCGCCAGCAGCCTACCGGGAAACCAAGAGACCCAGTACTTC; CDR3 protein: CASSLPGNQETQYF
clone size: NA; J gene: TRBJ1-2; V gene: TRBV7-9; D gene: NA; CDR3 DNA: TGTGCCAGCAGCTTATCGGATGGTGGCTACACCTTC; CDR3 protein: CASSLSDGGYTF
clone size: NA; J gene: TRBJ2-2; V gene: TRBV11-1; D gene: TRBD2; CDR3 DNA: TGTGCCAGCAGCTTAAAGCCAGGGACTAGCAGATTCACCGGGGAGCTGTTTTTT; CDR3 protein: CASSLKPGTSRFTGELFF
clone size: few; J gene: TRBJ2-3; V gene: TRBV2; D gene: TRBD2; CDR3 DNA: TGTGCCAGCAGACCCGGGACTAGCGGGAGTAGGGTTGGGCCCAAGTGGCAGTATTTT; CDR3 protein: CASRPGTSGSRVGPKWQYF
clone size: NA; J gene: TRBJ2-1; V gene: TRBV2; D gene: TRBD1; CDR3 DNA: TGTGCCAGCAGTGAAAGGACAGGGTTGTTCAATGAGCAGTTCTTC; CDR3 protein: CASSERTGLFNEQFF
clone size: NA; J gene: TRBJ2-7; V gene: TRBV5-1; D gene: TRBD1; CDR3 DNA: TGCGCCAGCAGCCCGGGACAGGGGGCTCGGGAGCAGTACTTC; CDR3 protein: CASSPGQGAREQYF
clone size: NA; J gene: TRBJ2-7; V gene: TRBV5-1; D gene: TRBD2; CDR3 DNA: TGCGCCAGCAGCTTGGTTAGCGGGAGGGAATACGAGCAGTACTTC; CDR3 protein: CASSLVSGREYEQYF